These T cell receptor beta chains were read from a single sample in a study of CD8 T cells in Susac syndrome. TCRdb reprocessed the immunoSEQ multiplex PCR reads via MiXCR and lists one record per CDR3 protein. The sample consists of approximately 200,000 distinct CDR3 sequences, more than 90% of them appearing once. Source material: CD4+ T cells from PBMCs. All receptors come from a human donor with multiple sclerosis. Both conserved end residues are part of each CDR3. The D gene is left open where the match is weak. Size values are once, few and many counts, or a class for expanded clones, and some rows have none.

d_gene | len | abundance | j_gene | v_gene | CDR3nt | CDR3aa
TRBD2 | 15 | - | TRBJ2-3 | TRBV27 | TGTGCCAGCACCGCAACGGGAGGGGCCACAGATACGCAGTATTTT | CASTATGGATDTQYF
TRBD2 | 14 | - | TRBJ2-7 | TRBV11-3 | TGTGCCAGCAGCTTTGGGAGGGCTGATGGAGAGCAGTACTTC | CASSFGRADGEQYF
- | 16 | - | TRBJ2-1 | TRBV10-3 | TGTGCCATCAGTGTCGGGGGGCTGAGCTCCTACAATGAGCAGTTCTTC | CAISVGGLSSYNEQFF
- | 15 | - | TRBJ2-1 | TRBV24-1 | TGTGCCACCAGTGAGAGATGGGGGCGGGGAGATGAGCAGTTCTTC | CATSERWGRGDEQFF
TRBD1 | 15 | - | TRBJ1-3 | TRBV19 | TGTGCCAGTAGTTGGGACAGTCTCTCTGGAAACACCATATATTTT | CASSWDSLSGNTIYF
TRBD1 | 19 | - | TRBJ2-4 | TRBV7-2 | TGTGCCAGCAGCACTTCCGGGACAGGGTTCCTGATAGCCAAAAACATTCAGTACTTC | CASSTSGTGFLIAKNIQYF
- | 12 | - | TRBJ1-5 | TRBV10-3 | TGTGCCATCAGTGAGACCGATCAGCCCCAGCATTTT | CAISETDQPQHF
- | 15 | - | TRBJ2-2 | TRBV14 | TGTGCCAGCAGCCAACGCTACTCGAACACCGGGGAGCTGTTTTTT | CASSQRYSNTGELFF
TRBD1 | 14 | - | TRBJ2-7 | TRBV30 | TGTGCCTGGAGTGGGACAGGGGCCTACTACGAGCAGTACTTC | CAWSGTGAYYEQYF
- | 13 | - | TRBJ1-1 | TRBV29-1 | TGCAGCGTCCAATGGGATAGACGGACTGAAGCTTTCTTT | CSVQWDRRTEAFF
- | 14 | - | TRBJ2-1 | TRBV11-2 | TGTGCCAGCAGCTTAGCCCTCTCCTACAATGAGCAGTTCTTC | CASSLALSYNEQFF
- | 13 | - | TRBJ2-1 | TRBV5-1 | TGCGCCAGCAGAGATACTACTTACAATGAGCAGTTCTTC | CASRDTTYNEQFF
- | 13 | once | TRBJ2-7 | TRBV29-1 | TGCAGCGTAGGACCGGCCGCCTCCTACGAGCAGTACTTC | CSVGPAASYEQYF
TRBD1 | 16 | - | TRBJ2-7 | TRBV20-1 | TGCAGTGCCCACACCCCACCGGGACAGGGGTCCTACGAGCAGTACTTC | CSAHTPPGQGSYEQYF
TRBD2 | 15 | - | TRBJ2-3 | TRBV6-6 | TGTGCCAGCAGGCGCACTAGCGGCCTTGGGGATACGCAGTATTTT | CASRRTSGLGDTQYF
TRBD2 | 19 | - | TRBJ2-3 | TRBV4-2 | TGTGCCAGCAGCCAACCACTAGCGGGGGGGCCCGGAGCCACAGATACGCAGTATTTT | CASSQPLAGGPGATDTQYF
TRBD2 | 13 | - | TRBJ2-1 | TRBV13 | TGTGCCAGCAGCTCCCCTAGCGGGGGCACGCAGTTCTTC | CASSSPSGGTQFF
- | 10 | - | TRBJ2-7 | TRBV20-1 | TGCAGTGCGCAGAACAACGTGCAGTACTTC | CSAQNNVQYF
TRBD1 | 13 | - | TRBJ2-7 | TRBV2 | TGTGCCAGCAGTGGAGACAGGGATGTCGAGCAGTACTTC | CASSGDRDVEQYF
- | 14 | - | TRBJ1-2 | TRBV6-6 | TGTGCCAGCAGTTACTCACAGGGTAACTATGGCTACACCTTC | CASSYSQGNYGYTF
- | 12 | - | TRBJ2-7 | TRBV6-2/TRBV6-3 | TGTGCCAGCAGCATCGGGGATTACGAGCAGTACTTC | CASSIGDYEQYF
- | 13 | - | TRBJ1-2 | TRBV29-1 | TGCAGCGTTGTGGCACCCAATCGGGGAGGCTACACCTTC | CSVVAPNRGGYTF
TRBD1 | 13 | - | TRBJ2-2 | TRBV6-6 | TGTGCCAGCATTGACAGGGGGACCGGGGAGCTGTTTTTT | CASIDRGTGELFF
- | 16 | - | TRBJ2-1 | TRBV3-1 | TGTGCCAGCAGCCGCGAGGGCGGGGTTCTCTACAATGAGCAGTTCTTC | CASSREGGVLYNEQFF
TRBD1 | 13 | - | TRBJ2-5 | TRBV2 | TGTGCCAGCGGAGGACAGGGAGGTGCGACCCAGTACTTC | CASGGQGGATQYF
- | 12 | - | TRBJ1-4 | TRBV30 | TGTGCCTGGAGCGCATCTAATGAAAAACTGTTTTTT | CAWSASNEKLFF
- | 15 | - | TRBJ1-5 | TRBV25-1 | TGTGCCAGCAGCGCCGACAGGCGAAGCAATCAGCCCCAGCATTTT | CASSADRRSNQPQHF
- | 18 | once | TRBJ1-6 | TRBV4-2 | TGTGCCAGCAGCCAAGACATCGTGCAGCTCGGTCATAATTCACCCCTCCACTTT | CASSQDIVQLGHNSPLHF
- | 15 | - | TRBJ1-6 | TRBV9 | TGTGCCAGCAGCGGCGCGGTTGCCCCCAATTCACCCCTCCACTTT | CASSGAVAPNSPLHF
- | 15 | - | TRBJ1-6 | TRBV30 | TGTGCCTGGAGTCCACTTCGGGAGGTGGATTCACCCCTCCACTTT | CAWSPLREVDSPLHF
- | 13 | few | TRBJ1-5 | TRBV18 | TGTGCCAGCTCAACGGACAGAAATCAGCCCCAGCATTTT | CASSTDRNQPQHF
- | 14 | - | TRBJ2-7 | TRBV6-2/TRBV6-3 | TGTGCCAGCAGCTCCTCCGGCCCGGGGGACGAGCAGTACTTC | CASSSSGPGDEQYF
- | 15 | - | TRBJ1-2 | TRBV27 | TGTGCCAGCAGTTTATTTGCCAGTGAGTCCTATGGCTACACCTTC | CASSLFASESYGYTF
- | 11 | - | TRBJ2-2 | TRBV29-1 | TGCAGCGTTTACAACACCGGGGAGCTGTTTTTT | CSVYNTGELFF
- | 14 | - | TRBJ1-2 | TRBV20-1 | TGCAGTGCTAGAGACCTCAGGGGCATCTATGGCTACACCTTC | CSARDLRGIYGYTF
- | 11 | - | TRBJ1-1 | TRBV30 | TGTGCCTGGAGTCCGCGACAGGAAGCTTTCTTT | CAWSPRQEAFF
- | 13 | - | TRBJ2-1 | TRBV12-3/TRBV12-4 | TGTGCCAGCAGTTTCGGCGGGGGCTGGGTGCAGTTCTTC | CASSFGGGWVQFF
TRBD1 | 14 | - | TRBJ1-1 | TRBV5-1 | TGCGCCAGCAGCTTGCAGGGGGGGCTCACTGAAGCTTTCTTT | CASSLQGGLTEAFF
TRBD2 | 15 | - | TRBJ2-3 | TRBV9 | TGTGCCAGCAGCGTAGTTTCGGGGGGTTCAGATACGCAGTATTTT | CASSVVSGGSDTQYF
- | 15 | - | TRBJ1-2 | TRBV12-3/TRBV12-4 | TGTGCCAGCAGTTTAAGCTCGATTCTCGGCGGGGATCTCACCTTC | CASSLSSILGGDLTF
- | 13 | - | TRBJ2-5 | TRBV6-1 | TGTGCCAGCAGTGAAGCCCGAGAAGAGACCCAGTACTTC | CASSEAREETQYF
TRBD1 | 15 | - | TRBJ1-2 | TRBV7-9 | TGTGCCAGCAGCTTACAGGGGGTCGTAGCCGGGGGCTACACCTTC | CASSLQGVVAGGYTF
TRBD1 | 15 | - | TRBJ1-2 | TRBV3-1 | TGTGCCAGCAGCCCCCGCGGACAGGCCATCTATGGCTACACCTTC | CASSPRGQAIYGYTF
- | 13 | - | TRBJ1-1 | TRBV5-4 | TGTGCCAGCAGCCCCGTCGGGCCCGCTGAAGCTTTCTTT | CASSPVGPAEAFF
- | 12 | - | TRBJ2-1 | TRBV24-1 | TGTGCCACCAGTGATGTGGGGAATGAGCAGTTCTTC | CATSDVGNEQFF
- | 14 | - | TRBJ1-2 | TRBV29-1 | TGCAGCGTTGAAAAGGCCGTGGGACTTTATGGCTACACCTTC | CSVEKAVGLYGYTF
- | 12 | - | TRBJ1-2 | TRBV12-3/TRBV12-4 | TGTGCCAGCAGTCCCGGGGGCTACGGCTACACCTTC | CASSPGGYGYTF
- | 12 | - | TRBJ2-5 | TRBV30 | TGTGCCTGGAGCCCCAACCAAGAGACCCAGTACTTC | CAWSPNQETQYF
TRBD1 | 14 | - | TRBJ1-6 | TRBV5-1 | TGCGCCAGCAGCCCCGGACAGGGGTATTCACCCCTCCACTTT | CASSPGQGYSPLHF
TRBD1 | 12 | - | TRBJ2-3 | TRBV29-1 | TGCAGCGTACAGGGGGAGGCAGATACGCAGTATTTT | CSVQGEADTQYF
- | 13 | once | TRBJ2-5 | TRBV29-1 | TGCAGCATGTCGAGAGGGAACCAAGAGACCCAGTACTTC | CSMSRGNQETQYF
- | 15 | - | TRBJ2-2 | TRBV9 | TGTGCCAGCAGCCCTCACTCCGACAACACCGGGGAGCTGTTTTTT | CASSPHSDNTGELFF
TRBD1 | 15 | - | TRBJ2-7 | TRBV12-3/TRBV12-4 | TGTGCCAGCAGTTCCTCGGACAGGGGAACCTACGAGCAGTACTTC | CASSSSDRGTYEQYF
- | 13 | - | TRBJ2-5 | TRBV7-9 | TGTGCCAGCAGGCCCGGGACCGGGGAGACCCAGTACTTC | CASRPGTGETQYF
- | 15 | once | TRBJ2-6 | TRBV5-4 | TGTGCCAGCAGTTACGGGGCAGCTGGGGCCAACGTCCTGACTTTC | CASSYGAAGANVLTF
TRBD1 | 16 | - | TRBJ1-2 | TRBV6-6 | TGTGCCAGCAGTTACCAGACAGGGTCGGAGATCTATGGCTACACCTTC | CASSYQTGSEIYGYTF
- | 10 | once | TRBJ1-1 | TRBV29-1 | TGCAGCGGTATGTGGACTGAAGCTTTCTTT | CSGMWTEAFF
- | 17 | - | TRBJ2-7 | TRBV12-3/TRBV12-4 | TGTGCCAGCAGCCCCAGGGGGCGGGGGGTCCTCTCCTACGAGCAGTACTTC | CASSPRGRGVLSYEQYF
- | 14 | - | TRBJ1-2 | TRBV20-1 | TGCAGTGCTAGGCCAGGGCGGACCAACTATGGCTACACCTTC | CSARPGRTNYGYTF
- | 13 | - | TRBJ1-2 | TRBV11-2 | TGTGCCATCGAAAATCGGGGGGGAGATGGCTACACCTTC | CAIENRGGDGYTF